This TCR beta chain was profiled in a study of early T cells in non-severe SARS-CoV-2 infection. Deletions cut 1 base from V and 8 bases from J, with 14 bases between. Germline V gene data show CDR1 as SGHTA and CDR2 as FQGNSA. The CDR3 spans 14 residues. TCRdb reprocessed the 5' RACE reads via MiXCR and lists one record per CDR3 protein. In the table there are fewer than 55,000 distinct CDR3 sequences, roughly 6.1% of which are singletons. Sequenced material: whole blood, taken at baseline. This TCR was recovered from an adult who was a healthcare worker with PCR-confirmed SARS-CoV-2 infection or an uninfected control (not recorded which). The V and J genes are TRBV7-2 and TRBJ1-2; D gene unclear. The CDR3 protein is CASSLGVPPGGYTF. In nucleotides, the CDR3 is TGTGCCAGCAGCTTAGGGGTCCCCCCGGGCGGCTACACCTTC.